The clone carrying this T cell receptor (beta chain) showed up just a few times. The PCR made use of 60 Vbeta and 13 Jbeta primers. Profiling relied on immunoSEQ multiplex PCR, and the TCRdb table lists in-frame clones only, not all of them. The data show 100,000 to 150,000 clones, with around 72% seen just once and approximately 3.5% held by the top ten. This record belongs to a study of cytomegalovirus exposure and HLA in healthy donors. The sequence derives from a young man in good health and CMV-seronegative. Sequencing used PBMCs.

CDR3 sequence (DNA): TGTGCCAGCAGTTACAGGGACAGGGGAAGGGAGACCCAGTACTTC. This gives the protein CASSYRDRGRETQYF. This rearrangement joins TRBV6-5 to TRBJ2-5; 10 bases line up with TRBD1. This CDR3 has 15 residues. J lost 5 bases, V lost 2 bases, and 5 bases had no gene match. Looked up from germline, CDR1 is MNHEY and CDR2 is SVGAGI.